This T cell receptor (beta chain) was observed in a study of chemoradiotherapy in HPV16-positive cancers. Study observations and caveats: In HPV16-positive patients, HPV-responsive T-cell expansion tracked better recurrence-free survival. Non-HPV-specific T cells did not expand in tumors during treatment, whereas candidate HPV-specific clones and E7-related motifs did.

For this clone: No antigen is known for it.

TCRdb's table, derived via immunoSEQ multiplex PCR, lists solely in-frame clones and lacks some. Of approximately 12,000 clones detected, around 66% appear once; the ten largest clones hold around 15%. V was shortened by 5 bases and J by 0 bases, with 10 bases between the two germline ends. This CDR3 is built from 15 residues. Germline V gene data show CDR1 as LGHNT and CDR2 as FRNRAP. Repertoires were sampled repeatedly during chemoradiotherapy. Sample collection occurred from a patient who underwent chemoradiotherapy. The V and J genes are TRBV12-5 and TRBJ2-2; no clear D gene. This sequence was found in a human donor with HPV-associated anogenital cancer. In DNA form, the CDR3 reads TGTGCTAGTGGTCCCAGGTCCGCGAACACCGGGGAGCTGTTTTTT. This gives the protein CASGPRSANTGELFF.